This T cell receptor (beta chain) was captured by sequencing in a study of T cells in narcolepsy. Study summary: Enrolled donors included narcolepsy type 1 or type 2 patients and healthy controls. Study findings and constraints: Blood of same and different patients, but not healthy controls, reportedly held recurring autoreactive clonotypes. Autoreactive HCRT-specific and TRIB2-specific clonotypes were marked in same-patient CSF-versus-blood CD4+ comparisons.

The germline V and J ends were trimmed by 4 bases and 14 bases, with 12 bases remaining between them. This CDR3 has 11 amino acids. Germline CDR1 MNHNS, CDR2 SASEGT. This clone was observed a few times. What it binds is unknown. Assay: immunoSEQ multiplex PCR; the TCRdb copy retains only in-frame clones and omits some. The data hold 32,000 or so clones, with roughly three quarters observed a single time. The chain uses TRBV6-1 and TRBJ1-3; TRBD1 might be the D (5 bases). What was sequenced was memory (CD45RA-) CD4+ T cells from blood. This receptor was identified in a human donor in good health. This CDR3 is CASSGGGQVYF. CDR3 DNA: TGTGCCAGCAGTGGGGGCGGACAAGTATATTTT.